These T cell receptor beta chains were read from a single sample in a study of blood T cell repertoires in COVID-19. The table came from immunoSEQ multiplex PCR; TCRdb's copy has only in-frame clones and leaves some out. The sample has about 68,000 clones, approximately 80% seen once. The sample consisted of peripheral blood. The receptors shown here come from a human donor in a cohort sampled during active COVID-19. Both conserved end residues are part of each CDR3. The D gene is left open where the match is weak. Only part of the rows carry a size: once, few, many, or a class if the clone is expanded.

j_call,clone_size,d_call,v_call,cdr3_nt,cdr3_aa
TRBJ2-7,.,TRBD2,TRBV7-2,TGTGCCAGCAGCTTAGATCCGCTAGCGGAGTACGAGCAGTACTTC,CASSLDPLAEYEQYF
TRBJ2-1,.,.,TRBV12-5,TGTGCTAGTGGTTTGGCCCGGGACTTGTCCTACAATGAGCAGTTCTTC,CASGLARDLSYNEQFF
TRBJ1-1,.,TRBD1,TRBV6-6,TGTGCCAGCAGTTATTCAGGGGGAACTGAAGCTTTCTTT,CASSYSGGTEAFF
TRBJ2-3,.,TRBD1,TRBV6-5,TGTGCCAGCAGCCTGGGGACAGGAGCAGATACGCAGTATTTT,CASSLGTGADTQYF
TRBJ1-5,.,.,TRBV10-3,TGTGCCATCAGTGTAGAGTTAATAAGCAATCAGCCCCAGCATTTT,CAISVELISNQPQHF
TRBJ2-3,.,TRBD2,TRBV23-1,TGCGCCAGCAGTCAACGGGGCGGAGCGGGGGGGACCACAGATACGCAGTATTTT,CASSQRGGAGGTTDTQYF
TRBJ1-2,.,.,TRBV7-2,TGTGCCAGCAGCCCAGATTCCAGGGTGGGTGGCTACACCTTC,CASSPDSRVGGYTF
TRBJ2-3,.,TRBD2,TRBV6-6,TGTGCCAGCAGTTACCAAACTAGCGGGCGCACAGATACGCAGTATTTT,CASSYQTSGRTDTQYF
TRBJ2-7,.,TRBD2,TRBV9,TGTGCCAGCAGCGTAGGAGTAGCGGGAGGGCAAGAGCAGTACTTC,CASSVGVAGGQEQYF
TRBJ1-1,few,TRBD1,TRBV5-4,TGTGCCAGCAGCTTGACAGGGGGCGCTTTCCAAGCTTTCTTT,CASSLTGGAFQAFF
TRBJ1-6,.,.,TRBV2,TGTGCCAGCAAAAGGACAGAGAATTCACCCCTCCACTTT,CASKRTENSPLHF
TRBJ2-1,.,TRBD1,TRBV5-4,TGTGCCAGCAGCTCCGGGACAGGGGGTTATAATGAGCAGTTCTTC,CASSSGTGGYNEQFF
TRBJ2-7,.,TRBD1,TRBV6-5,TGTGCCAGCAGTTCCCGGACAGGGCCACCTGGCGAGCAGTACTTC,CASSSRTGPPGEQYF
TRBJ2-3,once,TRBD2,TRBV7-9,TGTGCCAGCAGCCAGGCTAGCGGGATTAGCACAGATACGCAGTATTTT,CASSQASGISTDTQYF
TRBJ2-3,.,.,TRBV7-2,TGTGCCAGCAGCTTAGCGCGGAGCACAGATACGCAGTATTTT,CASSLARSTDTQYF
TRBJ1-2,.,.,TRBV5-4,TGTGCCAGCAGCCTAAACCGGGGCTATGGCTACACCTTC,CASSLNRGYGYTF
TRBJ1-2,few,TRBD1,TRBV20-1,TGCAGTGCTAGTTCGGGACAGGAAATTTTGGGCTACACCTTC,CSASSGQEILGYTF
TRBJ1-2,few,.,TRBV28,TGTGCCAGCGTCTACGACAGGAACTATGGCTACACCTTC,CASVYDRNYGYTF
TRBJ2-1,.,TRBD2,TRBV7-2,TGTGCCAGCAGCTTAAGGGGCGTGGGGCTAGCGGGACATGAGCAGTTCTTC,CASSLRGVGLAGHEQFF
TRBJ2-3,.,TRBD2,TRBV7-8,TGTGCCAGCAGCTTAGCGAAACCCGGGACTAGCGGGGAAAGCACAGATACGCAGTATTTT,CASSLAKPGTSGESTDTQYF
TRBJ2-3,.,.,TRBV30,TGTGCCTGGAGCCTAGGGGGGGGTTCAGATACGCAGTATTTT,CAWSLGGGSDTQYF
TRBJ1-6,.,.,TRBV19,TGTGCCAGTAGTATAACGGCGGGAAGCTCCTATAATTCACCCCTCCACTTT,CASSITAGSSYNSPLHF
TRBJ2-7,.,TRBD1,TRBV10-2,TGCGCCAGCAGTGACTCCCAGGGGGCTTCCAACGAGCAGTACTTC,CASSDSQGASNEQYF
TRBJ2-3,.,.,TRBV5-6,TGTGCCAGCAGCGCGGACGGGAGAGATACGCAGTATTTT,CASSADGRDTQYF
TRBJ2-1,.,TRBD2,TRBV5-6,TGTGCCAGCAGCTTGACTAGCGGGAGTTTCAATGAGCAGTTCTTC,CASSLTSGSFNEQFF
TRBJ1-5,few,TRBD1,TRBV13,TGTGCCAGCAGCCTTGGGACAGGGGGAAATAGCAATCAGCCCCAGCATTTT,CASSLGTGGNSNQPQHF
TRBJ2-7,few,TRBD2,TRBV28,TGTGCCAGCATTGGGACTAGCGGGAGGAGGTCCTACGAGCAGTACTTC,CASIGTSGRRSYEQYF
TRBJ2-7,.,TRBD1,TRBV18,TGTGCCAGCTCACCACCGGGACAGGGGAGGAACGAGCAGTACTTC,CASSPPGQGRNEQYF
TRBJ2-6,.,TRBD2,TRBV6-2/TRBV6-3,TGTGCCAGCAGCCAGGGACTAGCGGGCGCGGGAGGGGCCAACGTCCTGACTTTC,CASSQGLAGAGGANVLTF
TRBJ2-1,once,TRBD2,TRBV6-2/TRBV6-3,TGTGCCAGCAGTTACCTAGCGGGAGGGCGAGGTAATGAGCAGTTCTTC,CASSYLAGGRGNEQFF
TRBJ2-7,.,TRBD2,TRBV30,TGTGCCTGGAGTAAAGGACTAGCGGGGGGGTACGAGCAGTACTTC,CAWSKGLAGGYEQYF
TRBJ1-1,.,.,TRBV4-3,TGCGCCAGCAGCCACTCTCCGGGTCGCGGGGCTTTCTTT,CASSHSPGRGAFF
TRBJ2-3,.,TRBD2,TRBV5-1,TGCGCCAGCAGCTTGATGGGACTAGCGGGGGGCACAGATACGCAGTATTTT,CASSLMGLAGGTDTQYF
TRBJ1-1,.,.,TRBV4-3,TGCGCCAGCAGCCAAGAGCAGAGCGGCGCAGAGAACACTGAAGCTTTCTTT,CASSQEQSGAENTEAFF
TRBJ2-3,.,.,TRBV7-2,TGTGCCAGCAGCTTAGACTACTCTAGCACAGATACGCAGTATTTT,CASSLDYSSTDTQYF
TRBJ2-2,.,TRBD2,TRBV6-5,TGTGCCAGCGGGACTAGTGAAGCCGGGGAGCTGTTTTTT,CASGTSEAGELFF
TRBJ2-5,.,.,TRBV12-5,TGTGCTAGTGGTCCCCACGCGGGCCAAGAGACCCAGTACTTC,CASGPHAGQETQYF
TRBJ2-5,.,.,TRBV2,TGTGCCAGCAGTGACGACAGCCAAGAGACCCAGTACTTC,CASSDDSQETQYF
TRBJ2-7,.,TRBD1,TRBV9,TGTGCCAGCAGCCTCACGTTTCAGGGGGCCGCCGAGCAGTACTTC,CASSLTFQGAAEQYF
TRBJ1-1,.,TRBD1,TRBV19,TGTGCCAGTAGTAATCTAGGGGACAGCGGTGTAGCTTTCTTT,CASSNLGDSGVAFF
TRBJ2-1,.,TRBD2,TRBV4-2,TGTGCCAGCAGCCAAACGGGAGGGCACGACAATGAGCAGTTCTTC,CASSQTGGHDNEQFF
TRBJ1-1,.,.,TRBV10-3,TGTGCCATCAGGGACGGAGGGAACACTGAAGCTTTCTTT,CAIRDGGNTEAFF
TRBJ1-4,.,.,TRBV11-2,TGTGCCAGCAGCTATGGGACACTAAATGAAAAACTGTTTTTT,CASSYGTLNEKLFF
TRBJ2-2,.,TRBD2,TRBV28,TGTGCCAGCAGTTTACCTCCGGGACTAGCGGGGGGGCACACCGGGGAGCTGTTTTTT,CASSLPPGLAGGHTGELFF
TRBJ1-1,.,.,TRBV12-2,TGTGCAAGTCGCTTAGTGCTGGGGGCAAGCCCGAACACTGAAGCTTTCTTT,CASRLVLGASPNTEAFF
TRBJ2-3,.,.,TRBV30,TGTGCCTGGGGGATAGCAGATACGCAGTATTTT,CAWGIADTQYF
TRBJ2-1,.,.,TRBV9,TGTGCCAGCAGCGTACTCTCCGGTACGGGTCTCAATGAGCAGTTCTTC,CASSVLSGTGLNEQFF
TRBJ2-7,medium-sized,.,TRBV28,TGTGCCAGCAGTAGACAGACCTACGAGCAGTACTTC,CASSRQTYEQYF
TRBJ2-3,.,.,TRBV5-6,TGTGCCAGCACGGGTGGGGATACGCAGTATTTT,CASTGGDTQYF
TRBJ2-1,.,.,TRBV3-1/TRBV3-2,TGTGCCAGCAGCCAAGAAGGGCTAGCAAGCAACAATGAGCAGTTCTTC,CASSQEGLASNNEQFF
TRBJ1-1,.,TRBD1,TRBV5-4,TGTGCCAGCAGCTCCCGGGACAGGGTTGTTGAAGCTTTCTTT,CASSSRDRVVEAFF
TRBJ1-5,.,TRBD1,TRBV5-5,TGTGCCAGCAGCGTTGGGACAGCCAATCAGCCCCAGCATTTT,CASSVGTANQPQHF
TRBJ2-1,.,TRBD2,TRBV7-2,TGTGCCAGCAGCTTACCCAGCGGGAGGTCCTACAATGAGCAGTTCTTC,CASSLPSGRSYNEQFF
TRBJ2-3,.,TRBD1,TRBV5-1,TGCGCCAGCAGCTTGTCGGGCAGGGGGCCCTCAGATACGCAGTATTTT,CASSLSGRGPSDTQYF
TRBJ1-2,.,.,TRBV7-2,TGTGCCAGCAATCACCGGGGAAACTATGGCTACACCTTC,CASNHRGNYGYTF
TRBJ2-1,.,.,TRBV4-2,TGTGCCAGCAGCCAAGAGAGGCCCTCCTACAATGAGCAGTTCTTC,CASSQERPSYNEQFF
TRBJ2-5,.,.,TRBV7-6,TGTGCCAGCAGCGCGGGACAGTCTCCCAAGACCCAGTACTTC,CASSAGQSPKTQYF
TRBJ2-1,.,TRBD2,TRBV18,TGTGCCAGCTCACCACGGGGCGGGAGGGCCGTTGAGCAGTTCTTC,CASSPRGGRAVEQFF
TRBJ2-7,.,.,TRBV2,TGTGCCAGCAGTGTCGAAACAGGCTGGAGCGAGCAGTACTTC,CASSVETGWSEQYF